Listed here are 5 T cell receptor beta chains from one sample, sequenced in a study of CD8 T cells in Susac syndrome. Random hexamers were used to reverse transcribe the RNA input (about 0.5 to 1 ug). TCRdb recomputed calls from the immunoSEQ multiplex PCR reads with MiXCR, one row per CDR3 protein. The sample holds a few hundred thousand distinct CDR3 sequences, roughly 85% seen once. Sequenced: CD8+ T cells from PBMCs. All receptors derive from a human donor with multiple sclerosis.

This chain links TRBV30 with TRBJ1-1; D gene uncertain. The CDR3 length is 16 residues. CDR1 and CDR2 (germline): GTSNPN, SVGIG (reference sequence). With 4 bases removed from V and 0 bases from J, the gap between germline ends came to 18 bases. CDR3 loop: CAWIPSRTSMNTEAFF. The CDR3, as DNA: TGTGCCTGGATCCCAAGCCGGACCAGTATGAACACTGAAGCTTTCTTT.

The sample holds a few counts of this clonotype. V usage is TRBV11-2 and J usage is TRBJ1-2; D perhaps matches TRBD1 (5 bases). V lost 2 bases to trimming and J lost 0 bases, with 7 bases between them. The CDR3 runs to 14 residues. Germline-derived CDR1 and CDR2 are SGHAT and FQNNGV. For the CDR3, the DNA is TGTGCCAGCAGCTTACAGGGAACTAACTATGGCTACACCTTC. Protein: CASSLQGTNYGYTF.

The chain links TRBV20-1 to TRBJ2-1; D might be TRBD1 or TRBD2, each matching 6 bases. Germline CDR1 is DFQATT and CDR2 is SNEGSKA (reference sequence). V was shortened by 0 bases and J by 0 bases, with 9 bases between the two germline ends. The CDR3 spans 15 residues. The DNA of the CDR3 is TGCAGTGCTAGAGAGGGGGGCCGCTCCTACAATGAGCAGTTCTTC. Residues: CSAREGGRSYNEQFF.

In DNA form, the CDR3 reads TGTGCCAGCAGTTGGTTACCGGGCGGACAGGGGAACACCGGGGAGCTGTTTTTT. This translates into CASSWLPGGQGNTGELFF. V is TRBV27 and J is TRBJ2-2, with 8 positions matching TRBD1. J was trimmed by 1 base and V by 4 bases; bases with no gene match: 11. This CDR3 spans 18 amino acids. Germline V CDR1 and CDR2: MNHEY, SMNVEV (reference sequence).

The chain couples TRBV25-1 to TRBJ2-6; D is uncertain. Trimming removed 3 bases at V and 3 bases at J, with 0 bases between. This CDR3 is built from 12 residues. CDR1 MGHDK and CDR2 SYGVNS come from the germline V gene. CDR3 bases: TGTGCCAGCAGTGATGGGGCCAACGTCCTGACTTTC. It specifies CASSDGANVLTF.